The T cell receptor beta chain under discussion was sequenced for a study of blood T cells in healthy people across ages (dated by TCRdb to about 2015). Turning to the overall study: In model experiments, roughly one uniquely barcoded TCR beta cDNA molecule per two T cells was captured by template switching. For two donors (one aged 18 to 29 and one aged 80 or older), the study analyzed two additional independent replicas of 1 million unique cDNA reads from the same blood draw. Donors of different ages were randomly distributed across sequencing lanes to avoid experimental bias. To track age-related changes in TCR beta repertoire diversity, the study relied on deep sequencing normalized with unique cDNA molecular identifiers. The donors were divided into four age groups: young (average approximately 16 years), middle-aged (about 40), aged (approximately 59) and long-lived (roughly 82).

Points the paper makes about the study in general: Because profiling used bulk unsorted PBMCs, naive and antigen-experienced compartments could not be compared conclusively. Donor CMV infection status was unknown, potentially confounding age-related changes in expanded clonotypes. Compared with the aged group, the long-lived group had more naive CD4+ T cells, fewer expanded clones and increased TCR diversity, suggesting age selection. Observed TCR beta diversity per million T cells fell roughly linearly with age, and a significant reduction was already apparent by age roughly 40. Estimates of total diversity based on one million sequenced T cells were regarded as lower bounds and as underestimates. A strong correlation was found between observed TCR beta diversity and the percentage of naive T cells measured by flow cytometry.

Library generation was performed with 5' RACE. These reads were obtained on an Illumina HiSeq 2500. A second roughly 6 to 11 cycle PCR used a sample-barcoded 5' primer and a J-beta primer mix. Each TCR beta cDNA molecule received a unique molecular identifier from a template-switch 5' adaptor carrying 12 random nucleotides. Each sample yielded at least 3 million CDR3-containing paired-end reads. The Mint cDNA synthesis kit, primed by a TRBC-specific oligonucleotide, was used to synthesize first-strand cDNA from all RNA. Following uracil-DNA glycosylase treatment, all cDNA underwent a first 18-cycle PCR with the universal primers M1SS and BC2_uni_R. Under the source paper's analysis protocol: For normalization, 1 million high-quality reads were randomly selected from each sample, with every read carrying a distinct molecular identifier. Reads with shared molecular identifiers were discarded instead of being binned into consensus sequences. MiTCR, set to a Q25 quality threshold and the strictest error-elimination algorithm, was used for CDR3 identification, clonotype clustering and error correction. Lower-bound total TCR beta diversity was estimated with a nonparametric unseen species model using Euler transformation. TCRdb trimmed the raw reads at Q25, called clones with MiXCR and kept productive beta chains. Each entry is one CDR3 protein sequence, shown with its most common DNA and genes. In this record, the V and J calls reflect TCRdb's handling and not the investigators' own analysis. The sample table contains over 950,000 distinct CDR3 sequences; only one count was recorded for roughly 51% of them. 20% to 25% of the sample comes from the top ten.

Inclusive of the bounding cysteine and phenylalanine, the CDR3 is 14 residues long. The kept DNA is CDR3 alone, 42 bases in frame from the first base. A distance of 8 bases separates the germline ends of V and J, which lose 3 bases and 0 bases respectively. The germline V gene (reference sequence) gives CDR1 as DFQATT and CDR2 as SNEGSKA. To note about this clonotype: There is no known antigen for this receptor. No quality values exist for individual bases; no much larger clone is one base distant.

The donors were roughly 38 Caucasian individuals from Russia, aged 6 to 90 years, who were systemically healthy. Around 9.8 milliliters of peripheral blood were collected from each donor into EDTA-treated Vacutainer tubes. Ficoll-Paque density-gradient centrifugation was used to isolate PBMCs, with at least 7 million obtained per sample. Total RNA, at least 6 micrograms per sample, was extracted from PBMCs with Trizol reagent. Naive CD45RAhigh/CD27high T cell percentages were measured by flow cytometry on a PBMC aliquot from every donor. The receptor chain draws on TRBV20-1 and TRBJ1-4; TRBD1 might be the D gene, on 5 matching bases. The source material was blood. The TCR sequence derives from a woman aged 55-75 years in good health. The nucleotide sequence reads TGCAGTGCTAGTAGGGGATCAACTAATGAAAAACTGTTTTTT. Translated, this is CSASRGSTNEKLFF.